The rows below give T cell receptor beta chains drawn from one sample of a study of blood T cell repertoires in COVID-19. Assay: immunoSEQ multiplex PCR; the TCRdb copy retains only in-frame clones and omits some. The table records fewer than 250,000 clones, around 84% of them present only once. Sequenced input: peripheral blood. The receptors shown here come from a middle-aged man with acute or convalescent COVID-19. Each CDR3 is given with its conserved first and last residue. A D gene is named only where the DNA matches it firmly. Some rows mark clone size as missing; the rest say once, few, many or name a class of expanded clone.

NA	TRBV7-8	TRBJ2-1	NA	TGTGCCAGCAGCCCCCAGTTAGAGCAGTTCTTC	CASSPQLEQFF
NA	TRBV5-1	TRBJ2-7	NA	TGCGCCAGCAGCCCCCCGGGACTCCCCCCCTACGAGCAGTACTTC	CASSPPGLPPYEQYF
once	TRBV27	TRBJ1-3	NA	TGTGCCAGCAGTCCTTACAGCTCCCGGGGAGGAAACACCATATATTTT	CASSPYSSRGGNTIYF
NA	TRBV13	TRBJ2-7	TRBD1	TGTGCCAGCAGCCCTTCCGACAGGGCCTACGAGCAGTACTTC	CASSPSDRAYEQYF
NA	TRBV3-1/TRBV3-2	TRBJ2-3	NA	TGTGCCAGCAGCCAAGTCCGGGGGGCCATCGCAGATACGCAGTATTTT	CASSQVRGAIADTQYF
few	TRBV2	TRBJ2-7	TRBD1	TGTGCCAGCAGGGCGGGACAGGCCTACGAGCAGTACTTC	CASRAGQAYEQYF
NA	TRBV12-3/TRBV12-4	TRBJ1-1	NA	TGTGCCAGCAGTTTGGGGGGAGTCACTGAAGCTTTCTTT	CASSLGGVTEAFF
NA	TRBV7-8	TRBJ2-1	TRBD2	TGTGCCAGCAGCATAGGGGCGGGCGGGGGGCCGTACAAGAATGAGCAGTTCTTC	CASSIGAGGGPYKNEQFF
NA	TRBV2	TRBJ1-6	NA	TGTGCCAGCAGTGCGCGGCAGGGGAGCTCCTATAATTCACCCCTCCACTTT	CASSARQGSSYNSPLHF
NA	TRBV4-2	TRBJ2-1	NA	TGTGCCAGCAGCCAAGATCGAGGCCCCATTGAGCAGTTCTTC	CASSQDRGPIEQFF